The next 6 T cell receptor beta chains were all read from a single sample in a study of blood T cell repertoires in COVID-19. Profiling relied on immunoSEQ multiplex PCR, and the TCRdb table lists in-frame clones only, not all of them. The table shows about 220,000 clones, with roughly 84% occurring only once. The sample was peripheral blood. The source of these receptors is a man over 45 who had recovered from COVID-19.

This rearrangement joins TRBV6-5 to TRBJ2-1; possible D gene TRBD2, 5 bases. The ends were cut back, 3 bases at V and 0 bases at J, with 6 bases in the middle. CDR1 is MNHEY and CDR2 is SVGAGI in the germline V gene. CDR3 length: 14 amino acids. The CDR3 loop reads CASSYSDSYNEQFF. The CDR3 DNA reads TGTGCCAGCAGTTATAGCGACTCCTACAATGAGCAGTTCTTC.

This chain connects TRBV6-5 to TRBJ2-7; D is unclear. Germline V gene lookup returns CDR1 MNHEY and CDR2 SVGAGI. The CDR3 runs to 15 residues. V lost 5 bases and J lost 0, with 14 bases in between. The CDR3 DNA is TGTGCCAGCAGTCTCGGTCTCTCTAGCTCCTACGAGCAGTACTTC. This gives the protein CASSLGLSSSYEQYF.

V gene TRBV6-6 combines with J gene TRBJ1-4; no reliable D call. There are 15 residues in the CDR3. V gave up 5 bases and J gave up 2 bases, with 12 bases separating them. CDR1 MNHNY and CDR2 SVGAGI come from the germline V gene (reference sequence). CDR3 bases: TGTGCCAGCAGTGCCCCATCGGGGACTAATGAAAAACTGTTTTTT. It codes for CASSAPSGTNEKLFF.

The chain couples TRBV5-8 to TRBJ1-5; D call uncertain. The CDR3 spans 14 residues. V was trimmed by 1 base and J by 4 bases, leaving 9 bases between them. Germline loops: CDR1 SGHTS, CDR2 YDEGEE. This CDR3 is CASSLYWANQPQHF. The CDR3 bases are TGTGCCAGCAGCTTGTACTGGGCTAATCAGCCCCAGCATTTT.

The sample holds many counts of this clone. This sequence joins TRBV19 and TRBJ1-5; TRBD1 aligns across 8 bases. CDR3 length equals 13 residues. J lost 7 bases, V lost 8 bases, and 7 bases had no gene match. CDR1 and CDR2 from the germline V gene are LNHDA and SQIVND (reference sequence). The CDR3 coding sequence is TGTGCCAGTGCGGACAGGGCCGGCCAGCCCCAGCATTTT. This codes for CASADRAGQPQHF. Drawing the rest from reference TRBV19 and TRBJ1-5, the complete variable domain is DGGITQSPKYLFRKEGQNVTLSCEQNLNHDAMYWYRQDPGQGLRLIYYSQIVNDFQKGDIAEGYSVSREKKESFPLTVTSAQKNPTAFYLCASADRAGQPQHFGDGTRLSIL.

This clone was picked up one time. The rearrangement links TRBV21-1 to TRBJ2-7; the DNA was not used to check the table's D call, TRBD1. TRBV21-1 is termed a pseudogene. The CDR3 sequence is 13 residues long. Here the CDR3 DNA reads TGTGCCAGCAGCAAGGGGACAGGGTTCGAGCAGTACTTC. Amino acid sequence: CASSKGTGFEQYF.